A selection of T cell receptor beta chains follows, all from one sample in a study of blood T cell repertoires in COVID-19. The data were produced by immunoSEQ multiplex PCR, yet TCRdb's version contains in-frame clones alone and is incomplete. Among about 170,000 clones listed, 70% to 90% were seen once. Sequencing input: peripheral blood. The receptor set was obtained from a man between 45 and 60 years old with active or convalescent COVID-19. CDR3s include the opening cysteine and the closing phenylalanine or tryptophan. Fields, in order: CDR3 DNA, CDR3 protein, D gene, V gene, clone size, J gene. D genes are given only for firm matches. Clone sizes are given selectively: once, few, many, or a class where the clone is expanded.

CDR3nt: TGTGCCAGCAGCGTCGGGACAGGGACCCCAACTAATGAAAAACTGTTTTTT
CDR3aa: CASSVGTGTPTNEKLFF
d_gene: TRBD1
v_gene: TRBV9
abundance: NA
j_gene: TRBJ1-4

CDR3nt: TGTGCCAGCAGCTTCGGGACAGGGGTAGGCAATGAGCAGTTCTTC
CDR3aa: CASSFGTGVGNEQFF
d_gene: TRBD1
v_gene: TRBV5-5
abundance: NA
j_gene: TRBJ2-1

CDR3nt: TGTGCCAGCAGTGAAGCGCACGGCAGGGGGGGACTAGCGGGAGTATCCGAGCAGTACTTC
CDR3aa: CASSEAHGRGGLAGVSEQYF
d_gene: TRBD2
v_gene: TRBV6-1
abundance: NA
j_gene: TRBJ2-7

CDR3nt: TGTGCCAGCAGTGGGACAGGGGAAGAAAAACTGTTTTTT
CDR3aa: CASSGTGEEKLFF
d_gene: TRBD1
v_gene: TRBV12-3/TRBV12-4
abundance: NA
j_gene: TRBJ1-4

CDR3nt: TGTGCCAGCAGCTTAACTCGAGAGACCCAGTACTTC
CDR3aa: CASSLTRETQYF
d_gene: NA
v_gene: TRBV11-2
abundance: NA
j_gene: TRBJ2-5

CDR3nt: TGTGCCAGCAGCTCCGGACGGGGAACTGAAGCTTTCTTT
CDR3aa: CASSSGRGTEAFF
d_gene: NA
v_gene: TRBV7-3
abundance: few
j_gene: TRBJ1-1

CDR3nt: TGTGCCAGCAGTTTATCCAGGTACCACGAGCAGTACTTC
CDR3aa: CASSLSRYHEQYF
d_gene: NA
v_gene: TRBV28
abundance: NA
j_gene: TRBJ2-7

CDR3nt: TGCGCCAGCAGCTTGGACAGGGTATCTGGAAACACCATATATTTT
CDR3aa: CASSLDRVSGNTIYF
d_gene: NA
v_gene: TRBV5-1
abundance: NA
j_gene: TRBJ1-3

CDR3nt: TGCGCCAGCAGCCAAGGCCTGCGTACTAGCACAGATACGCAGTATTTT
CDR3aa: CASSQGLRTSTDTQYF
d_gene: NA
v_gene: TRBV4-3
abundance: NA
j_gene: TRBJ2-3

CDR3nt: TGTGCCAGCAGTGAGAGAGCCTATGGCTACACCTTC
CDR3aa: CASSERAYGYTF
d_gene: NA
v_gene: TRBV2
abundance: NA
j_gene: TRBJ1-2

CDR3nt: TGTGCCAGCAGCCTACAGGGTTTAGGCGGGGAGCTGTTTTTT
CDR3aa: CASSLQGLGGELFF
d_gene: NA
v_gene: TRBV7-3
abundance: NA
j_gene: TRBJ2-2

CDR3nt: TGTGCCAGCAGTTACTCGATTAGGGGTGCCTACGAGCAGTACTTC
CDR3aa: CASSYSIRGAYEQYF
d_gene: NA
v_gene: TRBV6-5
abundance: NA
j_gene: TRBJ2-7

CDR3nt: TGTGCCAGCAAGACAGGGCTTTCAGATACGCAGTATTTT
CDR3aa: CASKTGLSDTQYF
d_gene: TRBD1
v_gene: TRBV7-9
abundance: NA
j_gene: TRBJ2-3

CDR3nt: TGTGCCAGCTCAGCAGACAGGCCGCAATGGAGCTCCTATAATTCACCCCTCCACTTT
CDR3aa: CASSADRPQWSSYNSPLHF
d_gene: NA
v_gene: TRBV18
abundance: NA
j_gene: TRBJ1-6

CDR3nt: TGTGCCAGTAGACTCCTAGCGGGAGGTGGTAGCGCAGATACGCAGTATTTT
CDR3aa: CASRLLAGGGSADTQYF
d_gene: TRBD2
v_gene: TRBV19
abundance: NA
j_gene: TRBJ2-3

CDR3nt: TGTGCCAGCAGCTCCGCCTACTCTGGGGCCAACGTCCTGACTTTC
CDR3aa: CASSSAYSGANVLTF
d_gene: NA
v_gene: TRBV11-3
abundance: NA
j_gene: TRBJ2-6

CDR3nt: TGTGCCAGCAGCTCCGGACAGGGCTCCGAGCAGTACTTC
CDR3aa: CASSSGQGSEQYF
d_gene: TRBD1
v_gene: TRBV13
abundance: NA
j_gene: TRBJ2-7

CDR3nt: TGTGCCAGCTCACCCGAAGTGGACAGACGTGAAAAACTGTTTTTT
CDR3aa: CASSPEVDRREKLFF
d_gene: NA
v_gene: TRBV18
abundance: NA
j_gene: TRBJ1-4

CDR3nt: TGTGCCAGCAGCTTAGGGGCAGTTAACTATGGCTACACCTTC
CDR3aa: CASSLGAVNYGYTF
d_gene: NA
v_gene: TRBV7-9
abundance: once
j_gene: TRBJ1-2

CDR3nt: TGTGCCAGCAGCCAAGAAAGGCTAGCGGGGAGGAACACCGGGGAGCTGTTTTTT
CDR3aa: CASSQERLAGRNTGELFF
d_gene: TRBD2
v_gene: TRBV4-2
abundance: NA
j_gene: TRBJ2-2

CDR3nt: TGTGCCAGCAGCTCTACAGGGGGCAGCGAGACCCAGTACTTC
CDR3aa: CASSSTGGSETQYF
d_gene: TRBD1
v_gene: TRBV11-1
abundance: NA
j_gene: TRBJ2-5

CDR3nt: TGTGCCAGCTCACCACTTCCCAGGGGGCCCGCTTCCTATGGCTACACCTTC
CDR3aa: CASSPLPRGPASYGYTF
d_gene: TRBD1
v_gene: TRBV18
abundance: NA
j_gene: TRBJ1-2

CDR3nt: TGTGCCAGCAGTCAGACCAGGGATACGCAGTATTTT
CDR3aa: CASSQTRDTQYF
d_gene: NA
v_gene: TRBV12-3/TRBV12-4
abundance: NA
j_gene: TRBJ2-3

CDR3nt: TGTGCCAGCAGCGACGGACAGGGGCCCTACTCTGGGGCCAACGTCCTGACTTTC
CDR3aa: CASSDGQGPYSGANVLTF
d_gene: TRBD1
v_gene: TRBV7-9
abundance: NA
j_gene: TRBJ2-6

CDR3nt: TGTGCCAGCAGTGAAGGAGGGGTCGAAAAACTGTTTTTT
CDR3aa: CASSEGGVEKLFF
d_gene: NA
v_gene: TRBV25-1
abundance: NA
j_gene: TRBJ1-4

CDR3nt: TGTGCCAGCAGTGTCAGGGACGGGAGACGCAGGAACACTGAAGCTTTCTTT
CDR3aa: CASSVRDGRRRNTEAFF
d_gene: NA
v_gene: TRBV6-1
abundance: NA
j_gene: TRBJ1-1

CDR3nt: TGTGCCAGCAGCCCCTACGGGCTCAAGGGGAATGAGCAGTTCTTC
CDR3aa: CASSPYGLKGNEQFF
d_gene: NA
v_gene: TRBV13
abundance: NA
j_gene: TRBJ2-1

CDR3nt: TGTGCCAGCAGTTTGGACAGGGGATCGGAGACCCAGTACTTC
CDR3aa: CASSLDRGSETQYF
d_gene: TRBD1
v_gene: TRBV27
abundance: NA
j_gene: TRBJ2-5

CDR3nt: TGCAGTGCCGGCGGAGTCTACGAGCAGTACTTC
CDR3aa: CSAGGVYEQYF
d_gene: NA
v_gene: TRBV20-1
abundance: few
j_gene: TRBJ2-7

CDR3nt: TGCGCCAGCAGCCAAGCTGGGTGGGGCCCTGGGACCCAGTACTTC
CDR3aa: CASSQAGWGPGTQYF
d_gene: NA
v_gene: TRBV4-3
abundance: NA
j_gene: TRBJ2-5

CDR3nt: TGCAGCGTTGTCGGCGGGAGGAACTACAATGAGCAGTTCTTC
CDR3aa: CSVVGGRNYNEQFF
d_gene: TRBD2
v_gene: TRBV29-1
abundance: NA
j_gene: TRBJ2-1

CDR3nt: TGTGCCAGCTCACCCGCCGGGGGGTCAGGCACTGAAGCTTTCTTT
CDR3aa: CASSPAGGSGTEAFF
d_gene: NA
v_gene: TRBV18
abundance: NA
j_gene: TRBJ1-1

CDR3nt: TGTGCCAGCAGGACCGACCCGGAGATCCCCTACGAGCAGTACTTC
CDR3aa: CASRTDPEIPYEQYF
d_gene: NA
v_gene: TRBV6-6
abundance: NA
j_gene: TRBJ2-7

CDR3nt: TGTGCCAGTAGCCTCGGGGACAGCCGTTATGGCTACACCTTC
CDR3aa: CASSLGDSRYGYTF
d_gene: TRBD1
v_gene: TRBV19
abundance: NA
j_gene: TRBJ1-2

CDR3nt: TGCAGTGCTAGTGGTAGCTTTTATGGCTACACCTTC
CDR3aa: CSASGSFYGYTF
d_gene: NA
v_gene: TRBV20-1
abundance: few
j_gene: TRBJ1-2

CDR3nt: TGCGCCAGCAGCTTGAGACTGGGGAAGGAGGGGACTGAAGCTTTCTTT
CDR3aa: CASSLRLGKEGTEAFF
d_gene: NA
v_gene: TRBV5-1
abundance: NA
j_gene: TRBJ1-1

CDR3nt: TGTGCCACCAAACCGGGACAGAACACCGGGGAGCTGTTTTTT
CDR3aa: CATKPGQNTGELFF
d_gene: NA
v_gene: TRBV10-3
abundance: NA
j_gene: TRBJ2-2

CDR3nt: TGCGCCAGCAGCTTTTCCTCCCATAGCGGAAACCAAGAGACCCAGTACTTC
CDR3aa: CASSFSSHSGNQETQYF
d_gene: NA
v_gene: TRBV5-1
abundance: NA
j_gene: TRBJ2-5

CDR3nt: TGTGCCAGCAGCCTAAGACAGGGGGGGCCGGGGCAAGAGACCCAGTACTTC
CDR3aa: CASSLRQGGPGQETQYF
d_gene: TRBD1
v_gene: TRBV4-2
abundance: NA
j_gene: TRBJ2-5

CDR3nt: TGTGCCAGCAGCCAAGGTGACAGGGACACTGAAGCTTTCTTT
CDR3aa: CASSQGDRDTEAFF
d_gene: TRBD1
v_gene: TRBV4-2
abundance: NA
j_gene: TRBJ1-1

CDR3nt: TGTGCCAGCAGCTTAATACAGGGGGGGGTCACTGAAGCTTTCTTT
CDR3aa: CASSLIQGGVTEAFF
d_gene: TRBD1
v_gene: TRBV7-2
abundance: NA
j_gene: TRBJ1-1

CDR3nt: TGTGCCAGCAGTGAAGGGTGGAGTCCCCAAGAGACCCAGTACTTC
CDR3aa: CASSEGWSPQETQYF
d_gene: NA
v_gene: TRBV2
abundance: NA
j_gene: TRBJ2-5

CDR3nt: TGTGCCAGCTCACCACTTGGGCAGGGCACAGATACGCAGTATTTT
CDR3aa: CASSPLGQGTDTQYF
d_gene: NA
v_gene: TRBV18
abundance: NA
j_gene: TRBJ2-3

CDR3nt: TGTGCCAGCAGCAAAGACTCCGGTAGTGAGCAGTTCTTC
CDR3aa: CASSKDSGSEQFF
d_gene: NA
v_gene: TRBV7-3
abundance: once
j_gene: TRBJ2-1

CDR3nt: TGTGCCAGCAGACCCCAGGGATACTATGGCTACACCTTC
CDR3aa: CASRPQGYYGYTF
d_gene: NA
v_gene: TRBV7-2
abundance: NA
j_gene: TRBJ1-2

CDR3nt: TGTGCCAGCAGTTCTTGGGACAGGGTAAACGGCTACACCTTC
CDR3aa: CASSSWDRVNGYTF
d_gene: TRBD1
v_gene: TRBV27
abundance: NA
j_gene: TRBJ1-2

CDR3nt: TGTGCCAGCAGCGTAGCTGCGGGAGGGCCCTCCTACGAGCAGTACTTC
CDR3aa: CASSVAAGGPSYEQYF
d_gene: TRBD2
v_gene: TRBV9
abundance: NA
j_gene: TRBJ2-7

CDR3nt: TGTGCCAGCAGTTTACCGGGGAACTATGGCTACACCTTC
CDR3aa: CASSLPGNYGYTF
d_gene: NA
v_gene: TRBV12-3/TRBV12-4
abundance: NA
j_gene: TRBJ1-2

CDR3nt: TGCGCCAGCAGCTTGGTAGCGGGAGGGCCCTACGAGCAGTACTTC
CDR3aa: CASSLVAGGPYEQYF
d_gene: TRBD2
v_gene: TRBV5-1
abundance: few
j_gene: TRBJ2-7

CDR3nt: TGTGCCAGCAGTTTAGGAGTGAGCTACGAGCAGTACTTC
CDR3aa: CASSLGVSYEQYF
d_gene: NA
v_gene: TRBV28
abundance: NA
j_gene: TRBJ2-7

CDR3nt: TGCGCCAGCAGCCAAGATCGGGGACTAGCCTACGAGCAGTACTTC
CDR3aa: CASSQDRGLAYEQYF
d_gene: TRBD2
v_gene: TRBV4-3
abundance: few
j_gene: TRBJ2-7

CDR3nt: TGTGCCAGCAGCGCAAACCGGGAGATGTTCTCTCAGCAGTACTTC
CDR3aa: CASSANREMFSQQYF
d_gene: NA
v_gene: TRBV13
abundance: NA
j_gene: TRBJ2-7

CDR3nt: TGTGCCAGCAGCAACCGGACATTCATGAGTGGCTACACCTTC
CDR3aa: CASSNRTFMSGYTF
d_gene: NA
v_gene: TRBV28
abundance: once
j_gene: TRBJ1-2